A single sample gave rise to the 19 T cell receptor beta chains below, sequenced in a study of blood T cell repertoires in COVID-19. Assay used: immunoSEQ multiplex PCR; TCRdb lists only in-frame clones, some missing. The sample lists about 300,000 clones, about 91% occurring once. The material sequenced was peripheral blood. The receptors stem from a woman aged 30 to 39 who had recovered from COVID-19.

This chain connects TRBV2 to TRBJ2-5, with 16 bases fitting TRBD2. The germline gives CDR1 SNHLY, CDR2 FYNNEI. V trimming: 6 bases; J trimming: 7 bases; junction bases outside the gene matches: 5. The CDR3 totals 15 residues. CDR3 DNA: TGTGCCAGCAGCACCGGGACTAGCGGGGGGGCGACCCAGTACTTC. As protein: CASSTGTSGGATQYF.

The chain is built from TRBV5-4 and TRBJ2-7; the match to TRBD1 covers 12 bases. After removal of 0 bases from V and 3 bases from J, the junction contained 4 bases not matched to a gene. This CDR3 is built from 16 residues. Germline V gene data show CDR1 as SGHNT and CDR2 as YYREEE (reference sequence). CDR3 coding DNA: TGTGCCAGCAGCTTGGCGGGACAGGGGGCTGGCTACGAGCAGTACTTC. Translating it yields CASSLAGQGAGYEQYF. Full variable domain (remainder filled in from reference TRBV5-4 and TRBJ2-7): ETGVTQSPTHLIKTRGQQVTLRCSSQSGHNTVSWYQQALGQGPQFIFQYYREEENGRGNFPPRFSGLQFPNYSSELNVNALELDDSALYLCASSLAGQGAGYEQYFGPGTRLTVT.

The rearrangement links TRBV2 to TRBJ1-1; D is unresolved. The CDR3 consists of 11 residues. Per the germline V gene, CDR1 is SNHLY and CDR2 is FYNNEI. Trimming removed 6 bases from V and 4 bases from J, with 6 bases in between. The CDR3 reads CASSQVTEAFF. The DNA for the CDR3 is TGTGCCAGCAGCCAGGTCACTGAAGCTTTCTTT.

CDR3 sequence: CASSTTGTSYEQYF. The DNA of the CDR3 is TGTGCCAGTAGTACCACAGGAACCTCCTACGAGCAGTACTTC. This chain links TRBV19 with TRBJ2-7; tentatively, D is TRBD1 (5 bases). Germline V CDR1 and CDR2: LNHDA, SQIVND (reference sequence). The ends were cut back, 4 bases at V and 0 bases at J, with 10 bases in the middle. The CDR3 runs 14 residues.

The chain joins TRBV4-1 to TRBJ1-1, with TRBD1 matching over 7 bases. After removal of 3 bases from V and 11 bases from J, the junction contained 9 bases not matched to a gene. CDR3 length: 13 amino acids. Germline V gives CDR1 MGHRA, CDR2 YSYEKL. CDR3 bases: TGCGCCAGCAGCCACGACAACAGGGGATACGCTTTCTTT. Translating it yields CASSHDNRGYAFF.

V gene TRBV7-8 combines with J gene TRBJ2-3, with TRBD2 identical over 12 bases. Germline values: CDR1 SGHVS, CDR2 FQNEAQ. The J segment lost 5 bases and the V segment lost 5 bases, leaving 11 bases of the junction unmatched. The length of the CDR3 is 17 residues. CDR3 DNA sequence: TGTGCCAGCAGCCCGGGTCTAGCGGGGGGGCTTCAAGATACGCAGTATTTT. Protein: CASSPGLAGGLQDTQYF.

The DNA of the CDR3 is TGTGCCAGCAGTGCACAGGGGGCAGGTGAAGCTTTCTTT. It codes for CASSAQGAGEAFF. This rearrangement joins TRBV28 to TRBJ1-1, with TRBD1 identical over 9 bases. This CDR3 region has 13 residues. V lost 5 bases and J lost 7; bases outside the gene matches: 5. The germline gives CDR1 MDHEN, CDR2 SYDVKM.

J is TRBJ2-2 and V is TRBV4-1; 8 positions agree with TRBD1. The CDR3 length is 15 residues. With V trimmed by 4 bases and J by 9 bases, 10 bases remained unmatched. Germline CDR1 reads MGHRA; CDR2 reads YSYEKL. CDR3 region: CASSPGQGPPRELFF. The CDR3 DNA is TGCGCCAGCAGCCCCGGACAGGGTCCCCCCCGGGAGCTGTTTTTT.

The V call is TRBV2, the J call TRBJ2-5; 7 nucleotides line up with TRBD1. The CDR3 is 18 amino acids. Trimming took 0 bases from V and 5 from J; bases not matched to a gene: 15. CDR1 is SNHLY, CDR2 FYNNEI, per germline. The CDR3 DNA reads as TGTGCCAGCAGTGAAGCTCACCTTTACCGGACAGGAAGGGAGACCCAGTACTTC. This codes for CASSEAHLYRTGRETQYF.

This chain links TRBV19 with TRBJ1-5; the D gene is possibly TRBD1 (6 bases). The V end was cut by 0 bases, the J end by 1 base, with 19 bases between. CDR3 length: 19 residues. Germline lookup yields CDR1 LNHDA and CDR2 SQIVND (reference sequence). As DNA, the CDR3 is TGTGCCAGTAGTATAGATCCGGCACGGGGGGCTGGGAGCAATCAGCCCCAGCATTTT. Translating gives CASSIDPARGAGSNQPQHF.

V usage is TRBV15 and J usage is TRBJ1-5; D ambiguous. The CDR3 is 13 residues long. Germline V gene sequence: CDR1 LNHNV, CDR2 YYDKDF (reference sequence). V dropped 1 base and J dropped 2 bases, with 3 bases sitting between them. The CDR3 here is CATSRVGNQPQHF. The DNA of the CDR3 is TGTGCCACCAGCAGAGTCGGCAATCAGCCCCAGCATTTT.

This clone was counted once. The gene calls are TRBV5-4 and TRBJ2-7; no definite D call. The V and J ends lost 7 bases and 2 bases respectively, with 16 bases between them. Germline-derived CDR1 and CDR2 are SGHNT and YYREEE (reference sequence). The CDR3 contains 14 residues. CDR3 in amino acids: CASSSGAKTYEQYF. CDR3 sequence (DNA): TGTGCCAGCTCGTCGGGTGCTAAGACCTACGAGCAGTACTTC.

The chain has TRBV4-2 and TRBJ2-5; TRBD2 aligns across 12 bases. Trimming cost V 0 bases and J 4 bases; bases outside gene matches: 3. The CDR3 loop spans 16 amino acids. The germline CDR1 and CDR2 sequences are LGHNA and YNFKEQ. CDR3 DNA sequence: TGTGCCAGCAGCCAAGATTCTAGCGGGGGGGCAGAGACCCAGTACTTC. It translates to CASSQDSSGGAETQYF.

This sequence joins TRBV5-1 and TRBJ2-1; 13 bases are a match to TRBD2. In germline, CDR1 is SGHRS, CDR2 YFSETQ. V was pared by 4 bases and J by 9 bases, with 7 bases of the junction left unmatched. The CDR3 has 15 amino acids. In DNA form, the CDR3 reads TGCGCCAGCAGCCATCGACTAGCGGGGGGCTTTGAGCAGTTCTTC. Its protein is CASSHRLAGGFEQFF.

The chain employs TRBV5-1 and TRBJ1-6, with 7 bases identical to TRBD1. Germline V CDR1 and CDR2: SGHRS, YFSETQ. The CDR3 runs 16 residues. V was clipped by 4 bases and J by 5 bases; unmatched bases: 9. The CDR3 loop is CASSRTTGNNNSPLHF. CDR3 nucleotide sequence: TGCGCCAGCAGCCGAACGACAGGGAATAATAATTCACCCCTCCACTTT.

The chain recombines TRBV5-1 with TRBJ2-1; D is uncertain. The germline CDR1 and CDR2 sequences are SGHRS and YFSETQ. V was trimmed by 3 bases and J by 0 bases, leaving 16 bases between them. CDR3 length: 17 amino acids. CDR3 region: CASSSALGASSYNEQFF. In DNA, the CDR3 is TGCGCCAGCAGCTCAGCGCTAGGCGCAAGCTCCTACAATGAGCAGTTCTTC.

In nucleotides, the CDR3 is TGTGCCAGCAGTCCCGGCGGGGGGGGCGCAGATACGCAGTATTTT. Amino acids: CASSPGGGGADTQYF. The V and J genes are TRBV28 and TRBJ2-3, with 9 bases lining up with TRBD2. V dropped 5 bases and J dropped 4; count of bases not matched to a gene: 7. Germline-derived CDR1 and CDR2 are MDHEN and SYDVKM. This CDR3 is built from 15 residues.

The J gene is TRBJ1-2, the V gene TRBV6-4, with 7 bases aligning to TRBD1. This CDR3 has 15 amino acids. V was clipped by 6 bases and J by 2 bases; unmatched bases: 9. Germline loops: CDR1 MRHNA, CDR2 SNTAGT. CDR3 nucleotide sequence: TGTGCCAGCAGGACTGAACCGGGACAGAACTATGGCTACACCTTC. As protein: CASRTEPGQNYGYTF.

The rearrangement uses TRBV5-4 and TRBJ1-3, with D possibly TRBD1 on 6 matching bases. Germline V lookup: CDR1 SGHNT, CDR2 YYREEE (reference sequence). The CDR3 length is 14 residues. V was clipped by 5 bases and J by 1 base, with 10 bases between them. CDR3 loop: CASSDGTSGNTIYF. The CDR3 region has the DNA TGTGCCAGCAGTGACGGGACATCTGGAAACACCATATATTTT.